Listed below are T cell receptor beta chains from one sample, sequenced in a study of T-cell memory formation after mild COVID-19. Using its own MiXCR run on the 5' RACE reads, TCRdb lists one record per CDR3 protein. The data contain 300,000 to 400,000 distinct CDR3 sequences, around 14% of them seen just once; the ten biggest clones take up less than 25%. Material: PBMCs or a T cell subset sorted from them (not recorded which). The receptors originated from a man aged 18 to 35 who had mild COVID-19 (a few samples of this study predate the infection). Cell type and time point are not known. CDR3s include the opening cysteine and the closing phenylalanine or tryptophan. Fields, in order: clone size, CDR3 length, V gene, D gene, J gene, CDR3 protein, CDR3 DNA. D genes are given only for firm matches. Only part of the rows carry a size: once, few, many, or a class if the clone is expanded.

>NA|15|TRBV5-8|NA|TRBJ1-2
CASSQRGESGYGYTF
TGTGCCAGCAGCCAACGGGGAGAATCGGGCTATGGCTACACCTTC
>NA|14|TRBV19|NA|TRBJ1-1
CASRAGVMNTEAFF
TGTGCCAGTAGGGCGGGGGTTATGAACACTGAAGCTTTCTTT
>once|12|TRBV3-1|NA|TRBJ1-1
CASSQGVVEAFF
TGTGCCAGCAGCCAGGGGGTAGTTGAAGCTTTCTTT
>NA|13|TRBV6-5|NA|TRBJ2-1
CASSYSSLGLQFF
TGTGCCAGCAGTTACTCTAGTCTGGGGCTACAGTTCTTC
>NA|18|TRBV5-1|NA|TRBJ2-2
CASSLGLRAGANTGELFF
TGCGCCAGCAGCTTGGGGTTGAGGGCAGGAGCGAACACCGGGGAGCTGTTTTTT
>few|14|TRBV11-3|TRBD2|TRBJ2-3
CASSLRTSGGAQYF
TGTGCCAGCAGCCTCCGGACTAGCGGGGGCGCGCAGTATTTT
>NA|15|TRBV5-1|NA|TRBJ2-5
CASSLSGGQGQTQYF
TGCGCCAGCAGCTTGAGCGGGGGACAGGGCCAGACCCAGTACTTC
>NA|14|TRBV5-1|NA|TRBJ1-3
CASSLDGPGNTIYF
TGCGCCAGCAGCTTGGACGGGCCTGGAAACACCATATATTTT
>few|14|TRBV5-1|TRBD2|TRBJ2-3
CASSFLAGGDTQYF
TGCGCCAGCAGCTTTCTAGCGGGGGGAGATACGCAGTATTTT
>many|14|TRBV5-5|NA|TRBJ2-3
CASSLFGVTDTQYF
TGTGCCAGCAGCTTGTTCGGGGTCACAGATACGCAGTATTTT
>NA|15|TRBV9|NA|TRBJ1-5
CASSVVPGRNQPQHF
TGTGCCAGCAGCGTAGTCCCCGGACGCAATCAGCCCCAGCATTTT
>few|15|TRBV5-4|NA|TRBJ2-5
CASSLEARGGETQYF
TGTGCCAGCAGCTTGGAAGCCAGGGGAGGGGAGACCCAGTACTTC
>NA|15|TRBV7-2|NA|TRBJ2-7
CASSRTASGDYEQYF
TGTGCCAGCAGCCGGACAGCCTCGGGGGACTACGAGCAGTACTTC
>many|15|TRBV4-2|TRBD1|TRBJ2-7
CASSQEGTGYYEQYF
TGTGCCAGCAGCCAAGAAGGGACAGGGTACTACGAGCAGTACTTC
>NA|18|TRBV3-1|TRBD2|TRBJ2-2
CASSPTSGGATYSGELFF
TGTGCCAGCAGCCCGACTAGCGGGGGGGCCACTTACTCCGGGGAGCTGTTTTTT
>NA|16|TRBV4-1|TRBD2|TRBJ2-3
CASSQRLAGYTDTQYF
TGCGCCAGCAGCCAAAGACTAGCGGGGTACACAGATACGCAGTATTTT
>NA|16|TRBV12-3/TRBV12-4|TRBD2|TRBJ2-5
CASSLRSGGGQETQYF
TGTGCCAGCAGTTTACGTAGCGGGGGAGGCCAAGAGACCCAGTACTTC
>few|15|TRBV4-3|NA|TRBJ1-1
CASSQERRRNTEAFF
TGCGCCAGCAGCCAAGAACGTCGTAGGAACACTGAAGCTTTCTTT
>few|13|TRBV6-1|NA|TRBJ2-3
CASSDQTRDTQYF
TGTGCCAGCAGTGACCAGACTAGAGATACGCAGTATTTT
>NA|17|TRBV24-1|TRBD1|TRBJ2-1
CATSDSPGQGYYNEQFF
TGTGCCACCAGTGATTCTCCGGGACAGGGATATTACAATGAGCAGTTCTTC
>NA|12|TRBV7-2|NA|TRBJ2-4
CASSFVGYIQYF
TGTGCCAGCAGCTTTGTGGGGTACATTCAGTACTTC
>NA|12|TRBV12-3/TRBV12-4|NA|TRBJ2-1
CASSPPEDEQFF
TGTGCCAGCAGTCCCCCCGAGGATGAGCAGTTCTTC
>many|15|TRBV5-1|NA|TRBJ1-4
CASSFSGASNEKLFF
TGCGCCAGCAGCTTCTCGGGGGCAAGTAATGAAAAACTGTTTTTT
>NA|17|TRBV29-1|TRBD1|TRBJ2-7
CSVQGRGLLTDSYEQYF
TGCAGCGTTCAGGGCAGGGGGCTTCTCACTGATTCCTACGAGCAGTACTTC
>few|14|TRBV3-1|NA|TRBJ1-1
CASSPLFRNTEAFF
TGTGCCAGCAGCCCCCTCTTTCGGAACACTGAAGCTTTCTTT
>NA|15|TRBV9|NA|TRBJ1-4
CASSVLGGANEKLFF
TGTGCCAGCAGCGTATTAGGGGGGGCTAATGAAAAACTGTTTTTT
>few|14|TRBV29-1|NA|TRBJ2-3
CSVERVPSTDTQYF
TGCAGCGTTGAGAGGGTGCCGAGCACAGATACGCAGTATTTT
>NA|14|TRBV15|NA|TRBJ2-7
CATSSIRDSYEQYF
TGTGCCACCAGCTCAATCAGGGACTCCTACGAGCAGTACTTC
>NA|16|TRBV4-1|TRBD1|TRBJ2-5
CASSQDGDRAGETQYF
TGCGCCAGCAGCCAAGATGGGGACAGGGCTGGAGAGACCCAGTACTTC
>few|13|TRBV20-1|NA|TRBJ1-5
CSAKDRINQPQHF
TGCAGTGCTAAGGACAGAATCAATCAGCCCCAGCATTTT